This T cell receptor (beta chain) was recovered during a study of T cell responses to AZD1222 COVID-19 vaccine. Study findings and constraints: Dominant at 160-218 and 743-854, vaccine-associated CD4 TCRs also spanned spike. It was only six AZD1222 recipients who were seropositive at baseline. Clonal diversity was possibly underestimated, and the donors were mostly white British, with more females.

Points on this clone: The antigen is unknown.

J lost 3 bases, V lost 3 bases, and 10 bases had no gene match. The CDR3 spans 16 residues. Germline CDR1 and CDR2: SGHNT and YYREEE (reference sequence). Second-dose timings of about 4 or about 12 weeks were pooled. Assay used: immunoSEQ multiplex PCR; TCRdb lists only in-frame clones, some missing. The sample has about 180,000 clones, 88% seen once. The rearrangement joins TRBV5-4 to TRBJ2-7, with TRBD1 identical over 9 bases. The sample in question was peripheral blood, obtained 28 days after the second AZD1222 dose. The sequence was obtained from an adult who received the AZD1222 COVID-19 vaccine. In DNA form, the CDR3 reads TGTGCCAGCAGCTCATATGACAGGGGGTTCCACTACGAGCAGTACTTC. Its protein product is CASSSYDRGFHYEQYF.